The rows below give T cell receptor beta chains drawn from one sample of a study of T cell responses to AZD1222 COVID-19 vaccine. Only in-frame clones appear in the TCRdb table, and some are missing; sequencing was by immunoSEQ multiplex PCR. Altogether 95,000 to 150,000 clones are present, about 90% being singletons, with the ten largest covering around 8%. The sample was peripheral blood, taken on day 0 of AZD1222 vaccination. The receptors were sampled from an adult in good health. The CDR3 runs from the conserved cysteine through the conserved F or W. A D gene is named only where the DNA matches it firmly. Expanded clones get a size class; other rows say once, few or many, or leave the size out.

j_call v_call d_call clone_size cdr3_nt cdr3_aa
TRBJ1-4 TRBV3-1/TRBV3-2 NA NA TGTGCCAGCAGCCAAAGTATCGGTGGGGAAAAACTGTTTTTT CASSQSIGGEKLFF
TRBJ1-1 TRBV5-1 NA NA TGCGCCAGCAGCCAAGATCCGAACACTGAAGCTTTCTTT CASSQDPNTEAFF
TRBJ2-3 TRBV5-1 NA NA TGCGCCAGCAGCCCTGGATCCACAGATACGCAGTATTTT CASSPGSTDTQYF
TRBJ2-7 TRBV9 NA NA TGTGCCAGCAGCCCCCACCCGGCAGGCTTCTCCTACGAGCAGTACTTC CASSPHPAGFSYEQYF
TRBJ2-7 TRBV28 TRBD2 NA TGTGCCAGCAGGCGGACTAGCGGATCCTCCTACGAGCAGTACTTC CASRRTSGSSYEQYF
TRBJ2-7 TRBV5-8 NA NA TGTGCCAGCAGCTTGGTGGGCAGGGGTTTTGGCGAGCAGTACTTC CASSLVGRGFGEQYF
TRBJ2-2 TRBV18 NA NA TGTGCCAGCTCACCACTGAGGGTCGGGGAGCTGTTTTTT CASSPLRVGELFF
TRBJ2-7 TRBV1 NA few TGCACCAGCAGCCATCCAAGGACGGATGAGCAGTACTTC CTSSHPRTDEQYF
TRBJ1-2 TRBV7-8 TRBD1 NA TGTGCCAGCAGCTTAGCTATTGGGACAGGGGACTATGGCTACACCTTC CASSLAIGTGDYGYTF
TRBJ1-1 TRBV11-2 NA NA TGTGCCAGCATCGAGGGCCCCGGGGGCCTCACTGAAGCTTTCTTT CASIEGPGGLTEAFF
TRBJ2-3 TRBV12-3/TRBV12-4 NA NA TGTGCCAGCAGTCCCATAGGTGCAGATACGCAGTATTTT CASSPIGADTQYF
TRBJ2-1 TRBV20-1 TRBD1 NA TGCAGTGCCTGGACAGGGGATGAGCAGTTCTTC CSAWTGDEQFF
TRBJ2-5 TRBV30 TRBD2 NA TGTGCCTGGAGTGGTAACGGGGGGTATGAGACCCAGTACTTC CAWSGNGGYETQYF
TRBJ1-1 TRBV12-3/TRBV12-4 NA NA TGTGCCAGCAGTTTAGGGACTGAAGCTTTCTTT CASSLGTEAFF
TRBJ1-4 TRBV3-1/TRBV3-2 TRBD1 NA TGTGCCAGCAGCCCCTCCGGACAGGGGGGTGCAACTAATGAAAAACTGTTTTTT CASSPSGQGGATNEKLFF
TRBJ1-5 TRBV6-5 NA NA TGTGCCAGCAGTACCGGGATGGGGGCCCTGTCCCAGCATTTT CASSTGMGALSQHF
TRBJ1-2 TRBV6-5 NA NA TGTGCCAGCAGGGACCCGACTGGCTACACCTTC CASRDPTGYTF
TRBJ2-2 TRBV30 TRBD1 NA TGTGCCTGGAGTAACAGGGGATGGACCGGGGAGCTGTTTTTT CAWSNRGWTGELFF
TRBJ2-7 TRBV19 NA NA TGTGCCAGTAGTCGGGACCTCCTTTCCTACGAGCAGTACTTC CASSRDLLSYEQYF
TRBJ2-1 TRBV28 NA few TGTGCCAGCAGTACCGCCCTAAAGGGGTGGAGCTCCTACAATGAGCAGTTCTTC CASSTALKGWSSYNEQFF
TRBJ2-7 TRBV11-1 NA few TGTGCCAGCAGCTTAGCCTACGAGCAGTACTTC CASSLAYEQYF
TRBJ1-1 TRBV27 NA NA TGTGCCAGCAGGTCCAAAGGGGTGGACACTGAAGCTTTCTTT CASRSKGVDTEAFF
TRBJ1-1 TRBV28 TRBD1 NA TGTGCCACTACACCAGGGGGAAGACTGAACACTGAAGCTTTCTTT CATTPGGRLNTEAFF
TRBJ2-7 TRBV27 NA NA TGTGCCAGCAGTTCCCCAGGCCAGAGGACCTACGAGCAGTACTTC CASSSPGQRTYEQYF
TRBJ1-1 TRBV7-2 NA NA TGTGCCAGCAGCTTCTCCGGCGGGATAACTGAAGCTTTCTTT CASSFSGGITEAFF
TRBJ2-7 TRBV5-6 NA NA TGTGCCAGCAGCTTGGCCTTCCCCTCCACCTCCTACGAGCAGTACTTC CASSLAFPSTSYEQYF
TRBJ2-1 TRBV28 TRBD2 NA TGTGCCAGCATCCCGGCTAGCGGGAGACAAAATGAGCAGTTCTTC CASIPASGRQNEQFF
TRBJ2-2 TRBV9 TRBD2 NA TGTGCCAGCAGCGTCGGGACTAGCGGGGCCCCCGTCAAGACCGGGGAGCTGTTTTTT CASSVGTSGAPVKTGELFF
TRBJ1-1 TRBV15 TRBD1 NA TGTGCCACCAGCGTACGGACAGGCGAAGCTTTCTTT CATSVRTGEAFF
TRBJ2-3 TRBV29-1 NA NA TGCAGCGTTGTTAGGGGCCCCACAGATACGCAGTATTTT CSVVRGPTDTQYF
TRBJ1-4 TRBV4-1 NA NA TGCGCCAGCAGCAGACGTGGGGGCCTCGCAACTAATGAAAAACTGTTTTTT CASSRRGGLATNEKLFF
TRBJ1-5 TRBV5-8 TRBD1 NA TGTGCCAGCAGCTACGGACAGGGGGCTCAGCCCCAGCATTTT CASSYGQGAQPQHF
TRBJ1-3 TRBV28 NA NA TGTGCCAGCAGTCCCCTTTCTGGAGGGGGTCTGGACACCATATATTTT CASSPLSGGGLDTIYF
TRBJ2-7 TRBV29-1 NA once TGCAGCGGTTTAATGAACGAGCAGTACTTC CSGLMNEQYF